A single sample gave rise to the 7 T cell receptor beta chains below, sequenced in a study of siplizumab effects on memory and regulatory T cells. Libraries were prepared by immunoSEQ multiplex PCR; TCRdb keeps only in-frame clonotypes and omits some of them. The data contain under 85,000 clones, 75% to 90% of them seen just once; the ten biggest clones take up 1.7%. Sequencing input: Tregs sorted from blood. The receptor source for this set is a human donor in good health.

For the CDR3, the DNA is TGTGCCAGCAGCAGGGTGGGGTACACCGGGGAGCTGTTTTTT. Its translation: CASSRVGYTGELFF. V and J are TRBV7-8 and TRBJ2-2; D is unclear. The CDR3 is 14 residues long. The V gene's germline CDR1 is SGHVS and CDR2 FQNEAQ. V was clipped by 5 bases and J by 3 bases, with 10 bases between them.

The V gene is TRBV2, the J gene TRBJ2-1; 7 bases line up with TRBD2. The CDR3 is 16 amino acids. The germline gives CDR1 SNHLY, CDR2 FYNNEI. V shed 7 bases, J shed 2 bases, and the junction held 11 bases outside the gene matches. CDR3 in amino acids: CASTPFSGSTYNEQFF. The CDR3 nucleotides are TGTGCCAGCACCCCCTTTAGCGGGTCCACCTACAATGAGCAGTTCTTC.

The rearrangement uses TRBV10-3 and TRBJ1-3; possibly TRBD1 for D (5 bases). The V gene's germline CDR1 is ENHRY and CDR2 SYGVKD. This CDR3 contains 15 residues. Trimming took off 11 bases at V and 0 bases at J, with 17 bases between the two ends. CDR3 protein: CAASGAVSSGNTIYF. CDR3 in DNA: TGTGCCGCCAGCGGGGCGGTAAGCTCTGGAAACACCATATATTTT.

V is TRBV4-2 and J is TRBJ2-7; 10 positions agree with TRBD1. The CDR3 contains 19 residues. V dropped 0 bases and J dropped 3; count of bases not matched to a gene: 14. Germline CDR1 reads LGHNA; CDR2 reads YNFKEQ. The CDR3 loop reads CASSQELEVGTGAFYEQYF. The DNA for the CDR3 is TGTGCCAGCAGCCAAGAATTGGAAGTCGGGACAGGGGCTTTCTACGAGCAGTACTTC.

As DNA, the CDR3 is TGTGCCAGCAGCTCGAGACCCCCTAGCATGAGCACAGATACGCAGTATTTT. Amino acid sequence: CASSSRPPSMSTDTQYF. The V and J genes are TRBV5-6 and TRBJ2-3, with D possibly matching TRBD2 (5 bases). The CDR3 loop spans 17 amino acids. From germline, CDR1 is SGHDT and CDR2 YYEEEE. V was trimmed by 3 bases and J by 0 bases, leaving 17 bases between them.

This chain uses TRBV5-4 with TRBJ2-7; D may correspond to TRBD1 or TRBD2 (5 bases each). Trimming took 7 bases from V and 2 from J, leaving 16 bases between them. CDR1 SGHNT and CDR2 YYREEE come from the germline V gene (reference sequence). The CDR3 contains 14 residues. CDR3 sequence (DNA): TGTGCCAGCGGCCAGTTCCGGGGCACCTACGAGCAGTACTTC. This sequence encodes CASGQFRGTYEQYF.

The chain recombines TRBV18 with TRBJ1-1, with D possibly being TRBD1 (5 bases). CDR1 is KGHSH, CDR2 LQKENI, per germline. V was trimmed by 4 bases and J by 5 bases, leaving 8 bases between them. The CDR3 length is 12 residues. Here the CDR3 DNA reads TGTGCCAGCTCACTTCAGGGTACTGAAGCTTTCTTT. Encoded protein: CASSLQGTEAFF.